These T cell receptor beta chains were read from a single sample in a study of identical twins. TCRdb ran MiXCR on the 5' RACE reads and lists one entry per CDR3 protein. The sample shows 130,000 to 150,000 distinct CDR3 sequences, around 3.5% of them seen only once. Material: memory T cells sorted from blood. The origin of the receptors is a young man in good health. The CDR3 runs from the conserved cysteine through the conserved F or W. D genes are given only for firm matches. A row's size may be missing; if present it is once, few, many or a size class.

j_call v_call clone_size d_call cdr3_aa cdr3_nt
TRBJ2-1 TRBV3-1 many . CASSQDGGTEQFF TGTGCCAGCAGCCAAGACGGAGGTACTGAGCAGTTCTTC
TRBJ2-1 TRBV30 many . CAWSVRGFEQFF TGTGCCTGGAGTGTCAGGGGATTTGAGCAGTTCTTC
TRBJ2-7 TRBV28 few TRBD2 CASQTSGSSYEQYF TGTGCCAGCCAAACTAGCGGGAGCTCATACGAGCAGTACTTC
TRBJ2-1 TRBV5-1 many . CASSLVGLGDGNEQFF TGCGCCAGCAGCTTGGTGGGTTTGGGAGACGGTAATGAGCAGTTCTTC
TRBJ1-4 TRBV6-2/TRBV6-3 many . CASRRPGRANEKLFF TGTGCCAGCAGAAGACCGGGACGGGCTAATGAAAAACTGTTTTTT
TRBJ2-5 TRBV3-1 . . CASSDPRETQYF TGTGCCAGCAGCGACCCTCGAGAGACCCAGTACTTC
TRBJ2-1 TRBV11-2 many TRBD2 CASDRGLAGVHEQFF TGTGCCAGCGACCGAGGACTAGCGGGAGTTCATGAGCAGTTCTTC
TRBJ2-6 TRBV18 few . CASSGAIGANVLTF TGTGCCAGCTCAGGGGCGATAGGGGCCAACGTCCTGACTTTC
TRBJ2-3 TRBV7-2 many . CASSLTRATDTQYF TGTGCCAGCAGCTTAACCCGGGCCACAGATACGCAGTATTTT
TRBJ2-3 TRBV4-3 many TRBD2 CASSQIAGGNTDTQYF TGCGCCAGCAGCCAAATTGCGGGAGGGAACACAGATACGCAGTATTTT
TRBJ2-2 TRBV28 many . CASTRRKGELFF TGTGCCAGCACGCGGAGGAAGGGGGAGCTGTTTTTT
TRBJ2-7 TRBV20-1 many TRBD2 CSASLSGLAGDEQYF TGCAGTGCTTCATTATCGGGACTAGCGGGAGACGAGCAGTACTTC
TRBJ2-3 TRBV9 . TRBD2 CASSVLSTSGSGTQYF TGTGCCAGCAGCGTATTGTCGACTAGCGGGAGTGGTACGCAGTATTTT
TRBJ1-2 TRBV11-2 few . CASSEVQGYGYTF TGTGCCAGCAGCGAGGTACAGGGCTATGGCTACACCTTC
TRBJ2-1 TRBV20-1 many TRBD2 CSAGTSGSYNEQFF TGCAGTGCTGGGACTAGCGGCTCCTACAATGAGCAGTTCTTC
TRBJ2-1 TRBV9 many TRBD2 CASSPSGRANEQFF TGTGCCAGCAGCCCGAGCGGGAGGGCCAATGAGCAGTTCTTC
TRBJ2-1 TRBV27 many . CASSFTSEAYNEQFF TGTGCCAGCAGTTTTACCTCTGAAGCCTACAATGAGCAGTTCTTC
TRBJ2-1 TRBV6-1 . TRBD1 CASSTPDRVDYNEQFF TGTGCCAGCAGTACCCCGGACAGGGTGGACTACAATGAGCAGTTCTTC
TRBJ1-2 TRBV20-1 many . CSAIRLMESGYTF TGCAGTGCTATCAGGCTTATGGAATCGGGCTACACCTTC
TRBJ2-1 TRBV18 many . CASLQSGDVEQFF TGTGCCAGCCTACAATCGGGGGACGTTGAGCAGTTCTTC
TRBJ2-2 TRBV6-5 many TRBD2 CASSYSRDYPTGELFF TGTGCCAGCAGTTACTCCCGGGACTACCCCACCGGGGAGCTGTTTTTT
TRBJ2-7 TRBV7-9 many TRBD2 CASSSWTSGMQGYEQYF TGTGCCAGCAGCTCCTGGACTAGCGGGATGCAGGGCTACGAGCAGTACTTC
TRBJ2-5 TRBV20-1 many TRBD2 CSASRSAGGGETQYF TGCAGTGCTAGTCGTTCAGCGGGAGGTGGAGAGACCCAGTACTTC
TRBJ2-2 TRBV28 many . CASRTRRGELFF TGTGCCAGCAGAACCAGGAGAGGGGAGCTGTTTTTT
TRBJ2-2 TRBV4-1 many TRBD2 CASGPPLAGGLNTGELFF TGCGCCAGCGGTCCCCCGCTAGCGGGAGGCCTTAACACCGGGGAGCTGTTTTTT
TRBJ2-1 TRBV29-1 many TRBD2 CSVVPGLAGRISYNEQFF TGCAGCGTTGTCCCGGGACTAGCGGGACGGATCTCCTACAATGAGCAGTTCTTC
TRBJ2-4 TRBV6-2/TRBV6-3 many . CASSYSKSENIQYF TGTGCCAGCAGTTACTCGAAGTCCGAAAACATTCAGTACTTC
TRBJ2-3 TRBV10-3 many . CAIRSGGGIDTQYF TGTGCCATCAGATCAGGGGGAGGGATAGATACGCAGTATTTT
TRBJ2-5 TRBV7-3 many TRBD2 CASSSGGYQETQYF TGTGCCAGCAGCTCGGGAGGGTATCAAGAGACCCAGTACTTC
TRBJ1-1 TRBV5-1 many TRBD1 CASRLTGTGRGNTEAFF TGCGCCAGCAGGTTAACCGGGACAGGGAGGGGGAACACTGAAGCTTTCTTT
TRBJ2-4 TRBV11-1 many . CASSSSTNAAVLAKNIQYF TGTGCCAGCAGCTCGTCGACGAACGCTGCGGTCCTAGCCAAAAACATTCAGTACTTC
TRBJ2-1 TRBV6-1 many TRBD2 CASTAGGLYNEQFF TGTGCCAGCACCGCGGGAGGGTTGTACAATGAGCAGTTCTTC
TRBJ1-1 TRBV5-1 many TRBD1 CASSPDRGGVNTEAFF TGCGCCAGCAGCCCTGACAGGGGAGGTGTGAACACTGAAGCTTTCTTT
TRBJ2-5 TRBV18 many . CASSSQVQETQYF TGTGCCAGCTCCTCCCAGGTCCAAGAGACCCAGTACTTC
TRBJ2-2 TRBV11-1 many . CASSPSRGRTGELFF TGTGCCAGCAGCCCGTCCCGGGGGCGCACCGGGGAGCTGTTTTTT
TRBJ2-4 TRBV6-2/TRBV6-3 many . CASSPGTLAKNIQYF TGTGCCAGCAGTCCAGGGACCCTAGCCAAAAACATTCAGTACTTC
TRBJ2-7 TRBV20-1 many . CSARDPLYEQYF TGCAGTGCTAGAGACCCTCTCTACGAGCAGTACTTC
TRBJ1-6 TRBV28 many . CASSSSEINSPLHF TGTGCCAGCAGTTCCTCAGAAATCAATTCACCCCTCCACTTT
TRBJ2-2 TRBV3-1 . TRBD2 CASSFGGLAVISGELFF TGTGCCAGCAGCTTTGGCGGACTAGCGGTAATATCCGGGGAGCTGTTTTTT
TRBJ1-1 TRBV14 many . CASSPGIGTEAFF TGTGCCAGCAGCCCAGGGATTGGGACTGAAGCTTTCTTT
TRBJ2-5 TRBV7-8 many . CASSLNSGLRETQYF TGTGCCAGCAGCTTAAACTCAGGGCTCAGAGAGACCCAGTACTTC
TRBJ2-1 TRBV14 many TRBD2 CASSQEREGRYNEQFF TGTGCCAGCAGCCAAGAACGGGAGGGCCGCTACAATGAGCAGTTCTTC
TRBJ1-6 TRBV6-1 many . CASSESFTGTNSPLHF TGTGCCAGCAGTGAATCTTTTACAGGGACTAATTCACCCCTCCACTTT
TRBJ1-2 TRBV5-5 . . CASTLTGTSYGYTF TGTGCCAGCACCTTGACCGGGACGTCCTATGGCTACACCTTC
TRBJ2-1 TRBV24-1 many TRBD2 CATSALESGGYNEQFF TGTGCCACCAGTGCGCTCGAGTCGGGAGGCTACAATGAGCAGTTCTTC
TRBJ2-2 TRBV7-2 many TRBD2 CASSLAGLAGNTGELFF TGTGCCAGCAGCTTAGCTGGACTAGCGGGGAACACCGGGGAGCTGTTTTTT
TRBJ2-7 TRBV2 many . CASSEEAGPPYEQYF TGTGCCAGCAGTGAAGAGGCGGGACCCCCCTACGAGCAGTACTTC